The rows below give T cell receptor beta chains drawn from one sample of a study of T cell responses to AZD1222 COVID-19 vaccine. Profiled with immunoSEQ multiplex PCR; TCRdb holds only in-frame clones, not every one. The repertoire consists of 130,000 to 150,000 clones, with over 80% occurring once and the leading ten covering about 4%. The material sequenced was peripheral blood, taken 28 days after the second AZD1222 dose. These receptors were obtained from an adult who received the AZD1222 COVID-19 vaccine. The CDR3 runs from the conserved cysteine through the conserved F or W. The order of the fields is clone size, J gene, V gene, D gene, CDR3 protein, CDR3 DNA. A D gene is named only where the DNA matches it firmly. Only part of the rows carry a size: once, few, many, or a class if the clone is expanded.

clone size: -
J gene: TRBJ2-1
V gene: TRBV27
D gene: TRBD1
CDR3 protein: CASSLSQGALEQFF
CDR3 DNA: TGTGCCAGCAGTTTATCACAGGGGGCTTTAGAGCAGTTCTTC

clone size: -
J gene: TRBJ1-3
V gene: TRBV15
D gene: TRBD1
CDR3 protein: CATSRTGTGNTIYF
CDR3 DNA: TGTGCCACCAGCCGGACAGGGACTGGAAACACCATATATTTT

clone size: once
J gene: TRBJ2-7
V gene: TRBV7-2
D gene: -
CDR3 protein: CASSPQGGSYEQYF
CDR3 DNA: TGTGCCAGCAGTCCACAAGGGGGCTCCTACGAGCAGTACTTC

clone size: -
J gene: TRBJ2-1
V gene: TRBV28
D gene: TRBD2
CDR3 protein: CASSLFRGPGLAGNEQFF
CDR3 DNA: TGTGCCAGCAGTTTATTCCGGGGACCGGGACTAGCGGGTAATGAGCAGTTCTTC

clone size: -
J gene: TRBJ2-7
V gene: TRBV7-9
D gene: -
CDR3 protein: CASSSGGGLNEQYF
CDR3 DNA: TGTGCCAGCAGCTCCGGGGGAGGTTTAAACGAGCAGTACTTC

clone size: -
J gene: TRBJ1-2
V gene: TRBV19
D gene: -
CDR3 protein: CASSRWDWANYGYTF
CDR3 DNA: TGTGCCAGTAGCCGATGGGATTGGGCTAACTATGGCTACACCTTC

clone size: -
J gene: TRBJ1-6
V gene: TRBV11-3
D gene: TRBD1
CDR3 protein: CASSLQGDSPLHF
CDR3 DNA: TGTGCCAGCAGCTTACAGGGGGATTCACCCCTCCACTTT

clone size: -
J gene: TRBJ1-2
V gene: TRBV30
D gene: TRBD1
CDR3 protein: CAWSVGQGTYGYTF
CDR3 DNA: TGTGCCTGGAGTGTAGGACAGGGGACCTATGGCTACACCTTC

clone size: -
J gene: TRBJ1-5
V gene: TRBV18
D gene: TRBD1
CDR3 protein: CASSLDRDHQPQHF
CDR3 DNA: TGTGCCAGCTCACTGGACAGGGACCATCAGCCCCAGCATTTT

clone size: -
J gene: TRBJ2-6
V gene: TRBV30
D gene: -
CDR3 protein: CAWMRQGGNVLTF
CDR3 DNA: TGTGCCTGGATGCGGCAGGGTGGCAACGTCCTGACTTTC

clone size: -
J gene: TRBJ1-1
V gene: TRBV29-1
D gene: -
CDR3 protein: CSVEDRANTEAFF
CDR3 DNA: TGCAGCGTTGAAGATCGCGCGAACACTGAAGCTTTCTTT

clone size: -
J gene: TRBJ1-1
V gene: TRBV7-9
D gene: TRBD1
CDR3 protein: CASSLGQGADTEAFF
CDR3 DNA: TGTGCCAGCAGCTTGGGACAGGGGGCGGACACTGAAGCTTTCTTT

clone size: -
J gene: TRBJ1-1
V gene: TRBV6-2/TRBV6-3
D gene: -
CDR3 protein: CASSFTGSLGAEAFF
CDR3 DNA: TGTGCCAGCAGTTTTACAGGGTCCCTTGGGGCTGAAGCTTTCTTT

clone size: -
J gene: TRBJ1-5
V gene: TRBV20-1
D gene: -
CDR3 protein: CSASASYNQPQHF
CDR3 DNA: TGCAGTGCTAGTGCGTCTTACAATCAGCCCCAGCATTTT

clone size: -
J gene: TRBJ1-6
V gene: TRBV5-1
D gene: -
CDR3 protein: CASSYSSRGNSPLHF
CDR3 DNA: TGCGCCAGCAGCTACTCATCAAGGGGCAATTCACCCCTCCACTTT

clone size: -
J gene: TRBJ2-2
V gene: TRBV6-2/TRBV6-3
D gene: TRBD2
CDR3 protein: CASSYLAGGGGELFF
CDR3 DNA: TGTGCCAGCAGTTACCTAGCGGGAGGTGGCGGGGAGCTGTTTTTT

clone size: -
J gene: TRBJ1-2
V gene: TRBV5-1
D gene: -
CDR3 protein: CASSLGQGEGYTF
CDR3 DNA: TGCGCCAGCAGCCTGGGACAAGGAGAAGGCTACACCTTC

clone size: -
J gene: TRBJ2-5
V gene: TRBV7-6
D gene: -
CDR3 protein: CASSLYPSAQETQYF
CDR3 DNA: TGTGCCAGCAGCTTATATCCTAGCGCGCAAGAGACCCAGTACTTC

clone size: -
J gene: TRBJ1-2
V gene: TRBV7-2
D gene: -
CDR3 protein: CASSSPVIVNYGYTF
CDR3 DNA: TGTGCCAGCAGTTCCCCAGTCATTGTTAACTATGGCTACACCTTC

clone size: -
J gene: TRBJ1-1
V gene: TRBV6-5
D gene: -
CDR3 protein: CASKVRGTEAFF
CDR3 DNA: TGTGCCAGCAAGGTCAGGGGCACTGAAGCTTTCTTT

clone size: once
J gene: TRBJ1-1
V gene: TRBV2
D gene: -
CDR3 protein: CASSDPDSVEAFF
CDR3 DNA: TGTGCCAGCAGTGACCCCGACAGTGTTGAAGCTTTCTTT

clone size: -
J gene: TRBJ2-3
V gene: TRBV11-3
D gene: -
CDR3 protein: CASSQSAIDTQYF
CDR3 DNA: TGTGCCAGCAGCCAAAGTGCTATAGATACGCAGTATTTT

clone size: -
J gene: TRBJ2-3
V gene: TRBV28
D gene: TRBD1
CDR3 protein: CASRGQGVTDTQYF
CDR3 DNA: TGTGCCAGCAGGGGACAGGGCGTCACAGATACGCAGTATTTT

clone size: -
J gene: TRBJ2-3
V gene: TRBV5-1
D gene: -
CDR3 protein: CASRGGTDGTDTQYF
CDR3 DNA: TGCGCCAGCAGGGGCGGGACAGATGGCACAGATACGCAGTATTTT

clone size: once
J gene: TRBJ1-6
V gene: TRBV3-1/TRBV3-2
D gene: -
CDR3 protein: CASALQSSYNSPLHF
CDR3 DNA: TGTGCCAGCGCCCTACAGAGCTCCTATAATTCACCCCTCCACTTT

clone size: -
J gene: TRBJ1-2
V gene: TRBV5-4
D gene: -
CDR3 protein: CASSLRDLYGYTF
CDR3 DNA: TGTGCCAGCAGCTTGAGGGACCTCTATGGCTACACCTTC